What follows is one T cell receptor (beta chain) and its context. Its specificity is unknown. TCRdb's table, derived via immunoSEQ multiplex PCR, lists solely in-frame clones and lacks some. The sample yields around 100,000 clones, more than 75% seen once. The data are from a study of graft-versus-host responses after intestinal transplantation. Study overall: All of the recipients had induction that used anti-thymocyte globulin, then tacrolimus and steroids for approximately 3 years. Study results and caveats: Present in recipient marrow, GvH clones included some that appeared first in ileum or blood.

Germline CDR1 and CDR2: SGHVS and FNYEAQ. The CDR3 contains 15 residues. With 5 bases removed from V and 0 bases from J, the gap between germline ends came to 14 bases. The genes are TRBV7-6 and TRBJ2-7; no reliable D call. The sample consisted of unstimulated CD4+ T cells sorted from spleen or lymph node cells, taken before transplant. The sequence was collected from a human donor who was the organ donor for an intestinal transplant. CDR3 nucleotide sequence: TGTGCCAGCAGCCAGGTTGCCGGATCCTCCTACGAGCAGTACTTC. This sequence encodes CASSQVAGSSYEQYF. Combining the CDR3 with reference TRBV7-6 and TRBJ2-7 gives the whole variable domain GAGVSQSPRYKVTKRGQDVALRCDPISGHVSLYWYRQALGQGPEFLTYFNYEAQQDKSGLPNDRFSAERPEGSISTLTIQRTEQRDSAMYRCASSQVAGSSYEQYFGPGTRLTVT.